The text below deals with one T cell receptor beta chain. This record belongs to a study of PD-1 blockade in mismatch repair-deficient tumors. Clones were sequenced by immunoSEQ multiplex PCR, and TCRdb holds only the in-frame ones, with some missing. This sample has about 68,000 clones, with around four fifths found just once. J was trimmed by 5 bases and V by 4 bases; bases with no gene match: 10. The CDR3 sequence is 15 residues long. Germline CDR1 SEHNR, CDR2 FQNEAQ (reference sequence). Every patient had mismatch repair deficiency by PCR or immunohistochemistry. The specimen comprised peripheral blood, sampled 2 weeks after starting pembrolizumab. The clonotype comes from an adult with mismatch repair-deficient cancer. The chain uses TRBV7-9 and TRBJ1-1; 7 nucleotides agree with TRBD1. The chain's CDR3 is CASSSKGAELTEAFF. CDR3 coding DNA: TGTGCCAGCAGCTCCAAGGGGGCGGAATTGACTGAAGCTTTCTTT.